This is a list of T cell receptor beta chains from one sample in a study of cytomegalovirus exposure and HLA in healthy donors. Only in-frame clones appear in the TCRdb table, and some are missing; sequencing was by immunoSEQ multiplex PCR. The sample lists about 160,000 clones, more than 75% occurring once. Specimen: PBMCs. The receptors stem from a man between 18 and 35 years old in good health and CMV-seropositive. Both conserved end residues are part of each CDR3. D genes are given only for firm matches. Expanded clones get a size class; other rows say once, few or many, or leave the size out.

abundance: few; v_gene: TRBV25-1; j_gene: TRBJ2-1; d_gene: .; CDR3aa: CASSEGDGGEQFF; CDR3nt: TGTGCCAGCAGTGAAGGGGATGGGGGGGAGCAGTTCTTC
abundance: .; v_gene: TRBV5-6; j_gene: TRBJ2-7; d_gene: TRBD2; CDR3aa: CASSLGLANYEQYF; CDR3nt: TGTGCCAGCAGCTTGGGACTAGCCAACTACGAGCAGTACTTC
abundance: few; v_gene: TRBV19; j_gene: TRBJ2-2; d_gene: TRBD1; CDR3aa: CASSIDAGTALGELFF; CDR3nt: TGTGCCAGTAGTATAGATGCCGGGACAGCTCTCGGGGAGCTGTTTTTT
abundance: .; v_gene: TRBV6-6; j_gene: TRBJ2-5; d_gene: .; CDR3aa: CASSLPGGEQYF; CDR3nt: TGTGCCAGCAGTTTACCAGGTGGGGAGCAGTACTTC
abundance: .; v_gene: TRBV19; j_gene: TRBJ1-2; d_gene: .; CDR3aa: CASSIAGYGYTF; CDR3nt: TGTGCCAGTAGTATCGCCGGCTATGGCTACACCTTC
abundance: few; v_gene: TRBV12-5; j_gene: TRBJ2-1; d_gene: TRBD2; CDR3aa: CASGAGSGGDPSSTRNEQFF; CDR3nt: TGTGCTAGTGGTGCCGGCTCCGGGGGGGATCCCTCTTCAACTCGCAATGAGCAGTTCTTC
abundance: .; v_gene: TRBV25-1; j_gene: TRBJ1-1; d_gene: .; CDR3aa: CASSTGRATEAFF; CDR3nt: TGTGCCAGCTCGACAGGAAGGGCCACTGAAGCTTTCTTT
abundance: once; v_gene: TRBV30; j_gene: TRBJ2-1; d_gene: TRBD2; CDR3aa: CAWTTELGLAGGFSYNEQFF; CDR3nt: TGTGCCTGGACTACCGAATTAGGACTAGCGGGGGGTTTTTCCTACAATGAGCAGTTCTTC
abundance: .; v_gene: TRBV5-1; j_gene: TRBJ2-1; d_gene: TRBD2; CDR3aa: CASSLRLAELNEQFF; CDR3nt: TGCGCCAGCAGCTTGCGTCTAGCGGAACTAAATGAGCAGTTCTTC
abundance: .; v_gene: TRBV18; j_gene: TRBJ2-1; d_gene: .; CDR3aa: CASSSLRDYNEQFF; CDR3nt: TGTGCCAGCTCATCGCTACGGGACTACAATGAGCAGTTCTTC
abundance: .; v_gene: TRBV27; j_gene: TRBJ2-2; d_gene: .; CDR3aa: CASSDIDSRNTGELFF; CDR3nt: TGTGCCAGCAGCGACATCGACAGCAGGAACACCGGGGAGCTGTTTTTT
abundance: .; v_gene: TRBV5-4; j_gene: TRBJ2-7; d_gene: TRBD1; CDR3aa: CASSGQGVYYEQYF; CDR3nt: TGTGCCAGCAGCGGACAGGGGGTGTACTACGAGCAGTACTTC
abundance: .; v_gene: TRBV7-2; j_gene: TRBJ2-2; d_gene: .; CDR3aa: CASSLVGIAGELLF; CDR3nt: TGTGCCAGCAGCTTAGTGGGGATAGCCGGGGAGCTGCTTTTT
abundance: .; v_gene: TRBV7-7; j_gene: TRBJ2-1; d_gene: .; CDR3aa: CASSLSGQLNEQFF; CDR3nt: TGTGCCAGCAGCTTATCCGGACAGTTGAATGAGCAGTTCTTC
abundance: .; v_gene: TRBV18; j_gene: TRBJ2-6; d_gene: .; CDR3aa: CASSPTSAGANVLTF; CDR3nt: TGTGCCAGCTCACCAACTAGTGCTGGGGCCAACGTCCTGACTTTC
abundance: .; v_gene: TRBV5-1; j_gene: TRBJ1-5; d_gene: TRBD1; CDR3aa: CASSPGQGASQPQHF; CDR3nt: TGCGCCAGCAGCCCGGGACAGGGGGCTAGTCAGCCCCAGCATTTT
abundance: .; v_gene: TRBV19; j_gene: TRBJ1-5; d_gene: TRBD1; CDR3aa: CASSATGEQPQHF; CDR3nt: TGTGCCAGTAGTGCGACAGGGGAGCAGCCCCAGCATTTT